These T cell receptor beta chains were read from a single sample in a study of T-cell reconstitution after alpha-beta-depleted transplantation in children. TCRdb used MiXCR to reprocess the PCR reads, holding one entry per CDR3 protein. Of 480,000 or so distinct CDR3 sequences listed, roughly a tenth were seen once; the top ten hold approximately 2%. The specimen was PBMCs, collected before TCRalphabeta/CD19-depleted stem cell transplant. The receptors come from a child younger than 10 with inherited bone marrow failure, due to receive a stem cell transplant. The CDR3 runs from the conserved cysteine through the conserved F or W. The D gene is left open where the match is weak. Some rows mark clone size as missing; the rest say once, few, many or name a class of expanded clone.

v_call	j_call	d_call	clone_size	cdr3_aa	cdr3_nt
TRBV5-1	TRBJ2-5	TRBD2	many	CASSLGLAGEVETQYF	TGCGCCAGCAGCTTGGGACTAGCGGGAGAGGTGGAGACCCAGTACTTC
TRBV20-1	TRBJ2-1	TRBD1	many	CSANRGEDYNEQFF	TGCAGTGCTAACAGGGGGGAGGACTACAATGAGCAGTTCTTC
TRBV4-1	TRBJ1-6	.	few	CASSQDGGGWSPLHF	TGCGCCAGCAGCCAAGATGGAGGGGGGTGGTCACCCCTCCACTTT
TRBV7-9	TRBJ2-1	TRBD2	.	CAMTRLAGVKWDEQFF	TGTGCCATGACCCGACTAGCGGGAGTTAAGTGGGATGAGCAGTTCTTC
TRBV7-2	TRBJ2-1	.	.	CASTLRARGTNEQFF	TGTGCCAGCACCCTGAGGGCTCGCGGGACCAATGAGCAGTTCTTC
TRBV4-2	TRBJ2-1	TRBD2	many	CASSQEPGLADYNEQFF	TGTGCCAGCAGCCAAGAACCGGGACTAGCGGACTACAATGAGCAGTTCTTC
TRBV19	TRBJ2-1	.	.	CASSISPGWSDEQFF	TGTGCCAGTAGTATATCCCCAGGGTGGTCGGATGAGCAGTTCTTC
TRBV4-3	TRBJ1-2	.	many	CASSPKPGFNYGYTF	TGCGCCAGCAGCCCGAAACCAGGATTTAACTATGGCTACACCTTC
TRBV20-1	TRBJ2-2	TRBD2	.	CSARDPSGSGHGELFF	TGCAGTGCTAGAGATCCGAGCGGGAGTGGTCACGGGGAGCTGTTTTTT
TRBV7-8	TRBJ2-2	.	many	CASSFRGFDGELFF	TGTGCCAGCAGCTTCCGCGGTTTCGACGGGGAGCTGTTTTTT
TRBV11-2	TRBJ2-7	.	many	CASNRDPGTATYEQYF	TGTGCCAGCAATCGAGACCCCGGGACGGCCACCTACGAGCAGTACTTC
TRBV7-2	TRBJ2-1	TRBD2	many	CASSLGSGSGSYNEQFF	TGTGCCAGCAGCTTAGGTAGCGGGAGTGGGTCCTACAATGAGCAGTTCTTC
TRBV5-1	TRBJ2-2	.	many	CASSLARTTGELFF	TGCGCCAGCAGCTTGGCGAGAACGACCGGGGAGCTGTTTTTT
TRBV7-2	TRBJ2-5	.	many	CASSLGRETRSRETQYF	TGTGCCAGCAGCTTAGGCCGGGAAACACGTTCGAGGGAGACCCAGTACTTC
TRBV11-1	TRBJ1-6	.	.	CASSLTAGNSPLHF	TGTGCCAGCAGCTTAACAGCGGGTAATTCACCCCTCCACTTT
TRBV5-1	TRBJ2-1	TRBD2	many	CASQGLAGGPLYEQFF	TGCGCCAGCCAAGGACTAGCGGGAGGGCCGCTGTATGAGCAGTTCTTC
TRBV11-1	TRBJ1-2	TRBD1	.	CASSAWGDPGTAAEGYTF	TGTGCCAGCAGCGCCTGGGGGGACCCCGGGACAGCGGCTGAGGGCTACACCTTC
TRBV4-3	TRBJ1-2	TRBD1	many	CASSQDVGSRGGNYGYTF	TGCGCCAGCAGCCAAGATGTTGGTTCGAGAGGGGGCAACTATGGCTACACCTTC
TRBV28	TRBJ1-2	TRBD1	many	CASSLSGGALIGYTF	TGTGCCAGCAGTTTATCAGGGGGCGCGTTAATTGGCTACACCTTC
TRBV20-1	TRBJ2-1	.	many	CSASVLEQFF	TGCAGTGCTAGCGTATTAGAGCAGTTCTTC
TRBV6-8	TRBJ2-5	.	many	CASSYSSASSGGQETQYF	TGTGCCAGCAGTTACTCCTCCGCATCATCTGGAGGGCAAGAGACCCAGTACTTC
TRBV7-9	TRBJ1-2	.	many	CASSLAAGTYGYTF	TGTGCCAGCAGCTTAGCGGCAGGGACCTATGGCTACACCTTC
TRBV27	TRBJ2-3	.	few	CASSLLIRGGRAPDTQYF	TGTGCCAGCAGTTTATTAATTCGGGGTGGCAGGGCCCCAGATACGCAGTATTTT
TRBV10-3	TRBJ2-5	.	many	CAISEDSRETQYF	TGTGCCATCAGTGAGGATAGTAGAGAGACCCAGTACTTC
TRBV6-2/TRBV6-3	TRBJ2-1	.	many	CASSYGHEQFF	TGTGCCAGCAGTTACGGGCATGAGCAGTTCTTC
TRBV27	TRBJ2-7	TRBD2	few	CASSLSRTSATYEQYF	TGTGCCAGCAGTTTATCCAGGACTAGCGCGACCTACGAGCAGTACTTC
TRBV29-1	TRBJ2-3	.	few	CSVGHDTQYF	TGCAGCGTTGGACACGATACGCAGTATTTT
TRBV27	TRBJ2-7	.	many	CASSAHTLTGEQYF	TGTGCCAGCAGTGCTCATACTTTAACGGGGGAGCAGTACTTC
TRBV11-1	TRBJ2-1	TRBD2	.	CASSLRQTSGRENNEQFF	TGTGCCAGCAGCTTACGGCAGACTAGCGGGAGGGAGAACAATGAGCAGTTCTTC
TRBV28	TRBJ2-1	TRBD2	many	CASSYPTSGSNEQFF	TGTGCCAGCAGTTACCCGACTAGCGGGAGTAATGAGCAGTTCTTC
TRBV20-1	TRBJ2-5	.	few	CSAPRGGETQYF	TGCAGTGCACCTAGGGGGGGGGAGACCCAGTACTTC
TRBV7-8	TRBJ2-1	.	few	CASSTETPVRNEQFF	TGTGCCAGCAGCACCGAGACTCCTGTTCGGAATGAGCAGTTCTTC
TRBV3-1	TRBJ2-7	TRBD2	many	CASSTSGNSYEQYF	TGTGCCAGCAGCACTAGCGGGAACTCCTACGAGCAGTACTTC
TRBV29-1	TRBJ2-1	.	many	CSAASSYNEQFF	TGCAGTGCAGCGAGCTCCTACAATGAGCAGTTCTTC
TRBV21-1	TRBJ2-7	.	few	CASSKGPPGQEQYF	TGTGCCAGCAGCAAAGGCCCCCCAGGTCAGGAGCAGTACTTC
TRBV7-8	TRBJ2-5	.	many	CASSFHPSEETQYF	TGTGCCAGCAGCTTTCATCCTAGCGAGGAGACCCAGTACTTC
TRBV24-1	TRBJ2-3	TRBD2	many	CATSDPPPARGEQYF	TGTGCCACCAGTGATCCACCCCCAGCCCGGGGGGAGCAGTATTTT
TRBV10-3	TRBJ2-7	TRBD2	.	CAIGVAGAYEQYF	TGTGCCATCGGGGTAGCGGGAGCCTACGAGCAGTACTTC
TRBV7-9	TRBJ2-7	.	many	CASSAIGRAYEQYF	TGTGCCAGCAGCGCGATAGGACGGGCCTACGAGCAGTACTTC
TRBV12-3/TRBV12-4	TRBJ2-2	TRBD1	many	CASSLTGASTGELFF	TGTGCCAGCAGTCTAACAGGGGCGTCAACCGGGGAGCTGTTTTTT
TRBV30	TRBJ2-1	.	few	CAWSVASHNEQFF	TGTGCCTGGAGTGTGGCTAGCCACAATGAGCAGTTCTTC